This TCR beta chain stems from a study of cytomegalovirus exposure and HLA in healthy donors. Looked up from germline, CDR1 is MNHEY and CDR2 is SMNVEV (reference sequence). The CDR3 is 16 residues long. V lost 1 base, J lost 3 bases, and 16 bases lay in between. The protocol was immunoSEQ multiplex PCR, while the TCRdb copy is restricted to in-frame clones and leaves out a portion. The profile shows 250,000 to 400,000 clones, roughly 88% of them singletons. What was sequenced was PBMCs. V usage is TRBV27 and J usage is TRBJ2-7; D not certain. The clonotype originates from a man aged 25 to 40 in good health and CMV-seronegative. DNA for the CDR3: TGTGCCAGCAGTTTATTCCTAGGCAGCAATGACTACGAGCAGTACTTC. This sequence encodes CASSLFLGSNDYEQYF.